Listed here are 22 T cell receptor beta chains from one sample, sequenced in a study of blood T cell repertoires in COVID-19. Repertoires were generated with immunoSEQ multiplex PCR, while TCRdb's copy carries only in-frame clones and drops some. The top ten hold around 2.1% of the sample, which has 250,000 to 350,000 clones, 75% to 90% seen once. Sequencing used peripheral blood. These receptors were collected from a man younger than 35 with active or convalescent COVID-19.

This clone was detected only once. V gene TRBV6-6 combines with J gene TRBJ2-7; tentative D call: TRBD1 (5 bases). Trimming took off 0 bases at V and 2 bases at J, with 8 bases between the two ends. Germline CDR1 is MNHNY and CDR2 is SVGAGI (reference sequence). The length of the CDR3 is 14 residues. For the CDR3, the DNA is TGTGCCAGCAGTTACTCAACAGGAACCTACGAGCAGTACTTC. Encoded protein: CASSYSTGTYEQYF.

The chain is built from TRBV2 and TRBJ2-5; perhaps TRBD2 as D (6 bases). V shed 2 bases and J shed 4 bases, with 11 bases lying between them. Germline CDR1 and CDR2: SNHLY and FYNNEI. There are 14 residues in the CDR3. In DNA form, the CDR3 reads TGTGCCAGCAGTGAATGGGGCGGGGCAGAGACCCAGTACTTC. Its protein is CASSEWGGAETQYF.

A single count supports this clone. This rearrangement joins TRBV11-2 to TRBJ1-4; a weak D match, TRBD1 (5 bases). The CDR3 length is 13 residues. The germline V gene has CDR1 SGHAT and CDR2 FQNNGV. The V end was cut by 9 bases, the J end by 1 base, with 9 bases between. CDR3 nucleotide sequence: TGTGCCAGTCGGGGGGGAACTAATGAAAAACTGTTTTTT. Its translation is CASRGGTNEKLFF.

CDR3 nucleotides: TGTGCCAGTAGTTTCGGGGGGTTCTCCTACAATGAGCAGTTCTTC. Encoded protein: CASSFGGFSYNEQFF. The rearrangement uses TRBV19 and TRBJ2-1, with TRBD2 matching over 7 bases. The CDR3 sequence is 15 residues long. Per the germline V gene, CDR1 is LNHDA and CDR2 is SQIVND (reference sequence). The V segment lost 5 bases and the J segment 0 bases; nucleotides outside the gene matches: 4.

The genes are TRBV18 and TRBJ1-3, with TRBD1 matching 8 bases. The CDR3 runs 14 residues. The junction had 3 bases not matched to a gene; V was cut back by 5 bases and J by 3 bases. Germline V CDR1 and CDR2: KGHSH, LQKENI. The CDR3: CASSEDRDGNTIYF. As DNA, the CDR3 is TGTGCCAGCTCAGAGGACAGGGATGGAAACACCATATATTTT.

This chain connects TRBV11-3 to TRBJ2-3, with 8 bases that match TRBD1. V gave up 4 bases and J gave up 5 bases; unmatched junction bases: 5. CDR3 length: 14 residues. Germline values: CDR1 SGHNT, CDR2 YENEEA. CDR3 amino acids: CASSSGGLIDTQYF. The CDR3, as DNA: TGTGCCAGCAGCTCAGGGGGCTTGATAGATACGCAGTATTTT.

This clone was found once. V is TRBV3-1 (or the pseudogene TRBV3-2) and J is TRBJ1-1; tentatively, D is TRBD1 (5 bases). This CDR3 is built from 13 residues. The germline CDR1 and CDR2 sequences are LGHDT and YNNKEL (reference sequence). The V gene lost 5 bases and the J gene lost 6 bases, with 13 bases spanning the gap. The chain's CDR3 is CASSKAGGAEAFF. The CDR3 DNA is TGTGCCAGCAGCAAAGCGGGGGGGGCTGAAGCTTTCTTT.

V is TRBV28 and J is TRBJ2-1; the match to TRBD2 covers 9 bases. The CDR3 covers 15 residues. V shed 6 bases and J 4 bases; nucleotides not matched to a gene: 7. The germline V gene has CDR1 MDHEN and CDR2 SYDVKM. The DNA for the CDR3 is TGTGCCAGCAGCTTCCGTAGCGGGAGTTACAATGAGCAGTTCTTC. Translating gives CASSFRSGSYNEQFF.

The chain has TRBV5-4 and TRBJ1-2, with 12 bases lining up with TRBD1. This CDR3 has 17 amino acids. Germline V CDR1 and CDR2: SGHNT, YYREEE (reference sequence). J was trimmed by 4 bases and V by 2 bases; bases with no gene match: 9. The CDR3 DNA sequence: TGTGCCAGCAGCTTACCGGGACAGGGGGCGGGTGGCTATGGCTACACCTTC. Encoded protein: CASSLPGQGAGGYGYTF.

The rearrangement links TRBV24-1 to TRBJ1-1; no reliable D call. V lost 4 bases and J 6 bases, leaving 14 bases between the germline ends. The CDR3 sequence is 14 residues long. The germline CDR1 and CDR2 sequences are KGHDR and SFDVKD. The CDR3 loop is CATSDSGSSAEAFF. DNA for the CDR3: TGTGCCACCAGTGACTCCGGGAGTTCAGCTGAAGCTTTCTTT.

This chain uses TRBV15 with TRBJ1-6, with no clear D. Germline V CDR1 and CDR2: LNHNV, YYDKDF (reference sequence). This CDR3 has 15 residues. V dropped 0 bases and J dropped 8 bases, with 11 bases sitting between them. The CDR3 DNA is TGTGCCACCAGCAGAGATGGCAGAGGAGATTCACCCCTCCACTTT. This codes for CATSRDGRGDSPLHF.

The rearrangement joins TRBV14 to TRBJ2-7; perhaps TRBD2 as D (6 bases). This CDR3 is 15 amino acids long. Between the trimmed V and J ends, which lost 2 bases and 4 bases, there was a span of 15 bases. CDR1 is SGHDN, CDR2 FVKESK, per germline. DNA for the CDR3: TGTGCCAGCAGCCAATTCTCCGGGGGTTTGTACGAGCAGTACTTC. Its translation is CASSQFSGGLYEQYF.

With respect to this clone: The sample holds other DNA sequences that translate to the same CDR3. The gene calls are TRBV5-1 and TRBJ2-1, with D tentatively TRBD2 (5 bases). V lost 0 bases to trimming and J lost 0 bases, with 7 bases between them. The CDR3 has 15 amino acids. Germline loops: CDR1 SGHRS, CDR2 YFSETQ. The CDR3 region is CASSLGGSSYNEQFF. DNA for the CDR3: TGCGCCAGCAGCTTGGGAGGGAGCTCCTACAATGAGCAGTTCTTC.

A single count supports this clone. This chain links TRBV28 with TRBJ2-2; possibly TRBD1 for D (5 bases). V lost 2 bases and J lost 1, with 14 bases in between. The CDR3 spans 17 residues. CDR1 and CDR2 from the germline V gene are MDHEN and SYDVKM. CDR3 region: CASSLGAITRNTGELFF. CDR3 in DNA: TGTGCCAGCAGTTTAGGGGCGATTACAAGGAACACCGGGGAGCTGTTTTTT.

The chain joins TRBV3-1 (or the pseudogene TRBV3-2) to TRBJ2-7; D might be TRBD2 (5 bases). Germline CDR1 LGHDT, CDR2 YNNKEL (reference sequence). CDR3 length equals 14 residues. The germline V and J ends were trimmed by 4 bases and 6 bases, with 16 bases remaining between them. CDR3: CASSPFRLFTEQYF. The DNA for the CDR3 is TGTGCCAGCAGCCCATTTCGACTATTCACCGAGCAGTACTTC.

This clone was counted once. CDR3 coding DNA: TGCAGCGTTGAAGTAACAGGACAGCAGGACACTGAAGCTTTCTTT. It encodes CSVEVTGQQDTEAFF. V gene TRBV29-1 combines with J gene TRBJ1-1; the D gene is possibly TRBD1 (6 bases). In germline, CDR1 is SQVTM, CDR2 ANQGSEA. Trimming removed 1 base at V and 3 bases at J, with 15 bases between. The CDR3 loop spans 15 amino acids. The variable domain in full, with the rest retrieved from reference TRBV29-1 and TRBJ1-1, is SAVISQKPSRDICQRGTSLTIQCQVDSQVTMMFWYRQQPGQSLTLIATANQGSEATYESGFVIDKFPISRPNLTFSTLTVSNMSPEDSSIYLCSVEVTGQQDTEAFFGQGTRLTVV.

CDR3 sequence (DNA): TGTGCCAGCAGTCTAAGCGGCCAAGGGCTCAACGAGCAGTACTTC. Encoded protein: CASSLSGQGLNEQYF. This sequence joins TRBV6-5 and TRBJ2-7; TRBD2 might be the D (5 bases). The germline V gene has CDR1 MNHEY and CDR2 SVGAGI. This CDR3 contains 15 residues. V was trimmed by 5 bases and J by 5 bases, leaving 19 bases between them.

V usage is TRBV20-1 and J usage is TRBJ2-7; D is unresolved. Trimming pared 3 bases from V and 0 bases from J, leaving 9 bases between. The CDR3 runs 13 residues. Germline V lookup: CDR1 DFQATT, CDR2 SNEGSKA (reference sequence). The CDR3 DNA reads TGCAGTGCTAGTGGAGAACCCTCCTACGAGCAGTACTTC. This translates into CSASGEPSYEQYF.

This chain links TRBV11-2 with TRBJ1-4, with a weak D call TRBD1 (5 bases). This CDR3 has 16 amino acids. The germline V gene encodes CDR1 SGHAT and CDR2 FQNNGV. V lost 1 base and J lost 5, with 14 bases in between. The CDR3 region is CASSLALGRGNEKLFF. The DNA for the CDR3 is TGTGCCAGCAGCTTAGCGTTGGGTCGGGGGAATGAAAAACTGTTTTTT.

This chain uses TRBV15 with TRBJ2-5; D is possibly TRBD1 (5 bases). Per the germline V gene, CDR1 is LNHNV and CDR2 is YYDKDF (reference sequence). The V end was cut by 0 bases, the J end by 6 bases, with 20 bases between. The CDR3 consists of 17 residues. The CDR3 protein is CATSRDREGFRMKTQYF. The CDR3 DNA reads TGTGCCACCAGCAGAGACAGGGAAGGGTTCCGAATGAAGACCCAGTACTTC.

The chain recombines TRBV5-6 with TRBJ2-7; TRBD1 might be the D (5 bases). This CDR3 region has 14 residues. The V gene lost 1 base and the J gene lost 0 bases, with 8 bases spanning the gap. Germline-derived CDR1 and CDR2 are SGHDT and YYEEEE. This chain's CDR3 is CASSLTGFSYEQYF. CDR3 bases: TGTGCCAGCAGCTTGACAGGCTTCTCCTACGAGCAGTACTTC.

The chain has TRBV11-2 and TRBJ2-1, with D perhaps TRBD2 (6 bases). The V end lost 5 bases, the J end lost 8 bases, and 16 bases lay between the germline ends. Germline V gene lookup returns CDR1 SGHAT and CDR2 FQNNGV. This CDR3 comprises 14 residues. Here the CDR3 reads CASSQPMGEDEQFF. The DNA of the CDR3 is TGTGCCAGCAGCCAACCAATGGGGGAGGATGAGCAGTTCTTC. The whole variable domain, filled in from reference TRBV11-2 and TRBJ2-1, reads EAGVAQSPRYKIIEKRQSVAFWCNPISGHATLYWYQQILGQGPKLLIQFQNNGVVDDSQLPKDRFSAERLKGVDSTLKIQPAKLEDSAVYLCASSQPMGEDEQFFGPGTRLTVL.